The 3 T cell receptor beta chains presented below share a single source sample, sequenced in a study of blood T cell repertoires in COVID-19. The protocol was immunoSEQ multiplex PCR, while the TCRdb copy is restricted to in-frame clones and leaves out a portion. The sample records approximately 74,000 clones, less than 95% being singletons. Input material: peripheral blood. Receptors originate from a woman aged 55-69 years with active COVID-19.

V usage is TRBV5-1 and J usage is TRBJ2-7; D may be TRBD1 (6 bases). The ends were cut back, 3 bases at V and 0 bases at J, with 13 bases in the middle. The germline V gene has CDR1 SGHRS and CDR2 YFSETQ. This CDR3 comprises 15 residues. CDR3 amino acids: CASSSAGTPSYEQYF. CDR3 sequence (DNA): TGCGCCAGCAGCTCGGCCGGGACACCCTCCTACGAGCAGTACTTC.

The genes are TRBV27 and TRBJ2-2, with 8 bases that match TRBD1. Germline V gene data show CDR1 as MNHEY and CDR2 as SMNVEV (reference sequence). This CDR3 has 14 residues. V gave up 4 bases and J gave up 4 bases; unmatched junction bases: 2. The CDR3 nucleotides read TGTGCCAGCAGTTGGACAGGGACCACCGGGGAGCTGTTTTTT. Protein: CASSWTGTTGELFF.

The chain is built from TRBV30 and TRBJ2-1, with a possible D match to TRBD1 (7 bases). V was cut by 7 bases and J by 9 bases, with 19 bases left in between. CDR3 length: 13 residues. CDR1 GTSNPN and CDR2 SVGIG come from the germline V gene (reference sequence). Here the CDR3 reads CALGLQGDGEQFF. CDR3 coding DNA: TGTGCCTTGGGACTCCAGGGGGACGGTGAGCAGTTCTTC.